Each of the 13 T cell receptor beta chains below was sequenced from the same sample in a study of response to subunit inactivated influenza vaccine. From the RT-PCR reads, TCRdb called clonotypes with MiXCR, one entry per CDR3 protein. The repertoire holds fewer than 650,000 distinct CDR3 sequences, with 10% to 15% as singletons. Source: PBMCs from blood, taken more than 35 days after vaccination. Source of these receptors: a man in his fifties or sixties who received an inactivated influenza vaccine.

This chain uses TRBV4-1 with TRBJ2-3; the D gene is possibly TRBD1 (6 bases). Trimming shortened V by 5 bases and J by 0 bases, and 18 bases separated the two germline ends. The CDR3 length is 17 residues. Germline assignment: CDR1 MGHRA and CDR2 YSYEKL. The CDR3 nucleotides are TGCGCCAGCAGCGAGAGGGGAACAGGGTCTAGCACAGATACGCAGTATTTT. This codes for CASSERGTGSSTDTQYF.

This clonotype was detected many times. This sequence joins TRBV20-1 and TRBJ2-1; 14 nucleotides line up with TRBD2. V was pared by 5 bases and J by 6 bases, with 9 bases of the junction left unmatched. This CDR3 contains 16 residues. In germline, CDR1 is DFQATT, CDR2 SNEGSKA (reference sequence). CDR3 residues: CSALPGLAGAGNEQFF. Here the CDR3 DNA reads TGCAGTGCTCTTCCGGGACTAGCGGGAGCTGGCAATGAGCAGTTCTTC.

This clonotype was detected a few times. This chain uses TRBV11-2 with TRBJ2-1; D is ambiguous. V lost 5 bases and J 2 bases, leaving 13 bases between the germline ends. Germline loops: CDR1 SGHAT, CDR2 FQNNGV. The CDR3 extends over 15 amino acids. The CDR3 region is CASSLVGLAYNEQFF. The CDR3 region has the DNA TGTGCCAGCAGCCTCGTCGGGCTAGCCTACAATGAGCAGTTCTTC.

This chain joins TRBV2 and TRBJ2-3; 12 bases align to TRBD2. Germline CDR1 is SNHLY and CDR2 is FYNNEI. The CDR3 has 16 amino acids. The trim removed 7 bases at V and 2 bases at J, leaving 7 bases unmatched. The CDR3 spells CASMWTSGVSTDTQYF. The DNA of the CDR3 is TGTGCCAGCATGTGGACTAGCGGGGTTTCCACAGATACGCAGTATTTT.

This clonotype was found a few times. The chain has TRBV12-3 or TRBV12-4 and TRBJ2-5; D gene unclear. The V and J ends lost 2 bases and 5 bases respectively, with 9 bases between them. CDR3 length: 13 residues. For the CDR3, the DNA is TGTGCCAGCAGTTTATTTAGTCGTGAGACCCAGTACTTC. This translates into CASSLFSRETQYF.

J is TRBJ2-6 and V is TRBV12-3 or TRBV12-4; no clear D. Trimming took 6 bases from V and 0 from J, leaving 15 bases between them. The CDR3 runs 17 residues. The CDR3 spells CASSPLGSRSGANVLTF. Written as DNA, the CDR3 is TGTGCCAGCAGCCCCTTGGGGTCCCGCTCTGGGGCCAACGTCCTGACTTTC.

Worth noting for this clonotype: As the CDR3 is not closed by the conserved phenylalanine or tryptophan, this likely results from a read error. V and J are TRBV13 and TRBJ1-2, with D unclear. V dropped 1 base and J dropped 2 bases, with 11 bases sitting between them. The CDR3 covers 15 residues. Per germline, CDR1 PRHDT and CDR2 FYEKMQ (reference sequence). CDR3 bases: TGTGCCAGCAGCTTAGTACAGACATCGAACTATGGCTACACCCTC. Residues: CASSLVQTSNYGYTL.

This clonotype was recorded a few times. The V and J genes are TRBV20-1 and TRBJ2-1; TRBD2 aligns across 7 bases. Per the germline V gene, CDR1 is DFQATT and CDR2 is SNEGSKA (reference sequence). After removal of 5 bases from V and 9 bases from J, the junction contained 7 bases not matched to a gene. This CDR3 has 12 amino acids. The CDR3 DNA sequence: TGCAGTGCTGGCGGGAGACACAGTGAGCAGTTCTTC. Encoded protein: CSAGGRHSEQFF.

The V and J genes are TRBV12-3 or TRBV12-4 and TRBJ2-1, with 7 bases identical to TRBD1. The junction had 7 bases not matched to a gene; V was cut back by 2 bases and J by 6 bases. CDR3 length equals 15 residues. This CDR3 is CASSLQGDAFNEQFF. CDR3 sequence (DNA): TGTGCCAGCAGTTTACAGGGGGACGCATTCAATGAGCAGTTCTTC.

This clonotype was seen a handful of times. The chain's CDR3 is CASSLTIAGGTDTQYF. CDR3 DNA: TGTGCCAGCAGCTTGACCATAGCGGGGGGCACAGATACGCAGTATTTT. The chain carries TRBV5-5 and TRBJ2-3; 9 bases fit TRBD2. Germline CDR1 is SGHKS and CDR2 is YYEKEE (reference sequence). The CDR3 is 16 amino acids. V lost 1 base and J lost 1; bases outside the gene matches: 4.

This clonotype showed up just a few times. The J gene is TRBJ1-2, the V gene TRBV7-2; 7 positions match TRBD1. CDR3 size: 14 residues. Trimming removed 0 bases from V and 5 bases from J; junction bases left unmatched: 3. Germline CDR1 reads SGHTA; CDR2 reads FQGNSA. This CDR3 is CASSLAGQAYGYTF. Here the CDR3 DNA reads TGTGCCAGCAGCTTAGCTGGACAGGCTTATGGCTACACCTTC.

This clonotype was seen many times. This rearrangement joins TRBV7-8 to TRBJ2-5; D is uncertain. Trimming stripped 4 bases from V and 5 bases from J, with 5 bases between. The CDR3 sequence is 11 residues long. Per the germline V gene, CDR1 is SGHVS and CDR2 is FQNEAQ. CDR3 region: CASSYKETQYF. The CDR3 nucleotides are TGTGCCAGCAGCTATAAGGAGACCCAGTACTTC.

V usage is TRBV20-1 and J usage is TRBJ2-7; weak D call: TRBD1 (5 bases). Germline V gene data show CDR1 as DFQATT and CDR2 as SNEGSKA (reference sequence). The length of the CDR3 is 13 residues. V shed 2 bases and J shed 3 bases, with 11 bases lying between them. CDR3 protein: CSARYGADYEQYF. In DNA form, the CDR3 reads TGCAGTGCTAGATATGGGGCCGACTACGAGCAGTACTTC.